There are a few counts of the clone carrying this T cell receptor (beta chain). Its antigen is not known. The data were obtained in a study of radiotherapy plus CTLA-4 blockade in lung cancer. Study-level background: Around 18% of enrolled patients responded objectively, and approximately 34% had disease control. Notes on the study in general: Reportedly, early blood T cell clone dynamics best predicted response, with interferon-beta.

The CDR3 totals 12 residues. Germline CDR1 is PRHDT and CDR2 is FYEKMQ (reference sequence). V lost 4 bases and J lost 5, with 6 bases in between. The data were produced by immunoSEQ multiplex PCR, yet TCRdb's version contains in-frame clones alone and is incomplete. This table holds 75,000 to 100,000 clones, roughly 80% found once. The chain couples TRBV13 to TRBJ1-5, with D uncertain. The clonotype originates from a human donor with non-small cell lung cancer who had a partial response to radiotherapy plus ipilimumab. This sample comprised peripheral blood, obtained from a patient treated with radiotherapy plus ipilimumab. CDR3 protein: CASSSGDQPQHF. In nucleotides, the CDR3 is TGTGCCAGCAGCTCCGGGGATCAGCCCCAGCATTTT.